Listed here are 12 T cell receptor beta chains from one sample, sequenced in a study of a mutant IDH1 vaccine in newly diagnosed glioma. Some clones are missing from TCRdb's copy, which holds only in-frame ones; the method was immunoSEQ multiplex PCR. Altogether 90,000 to 95,000 clones are present, approximately 83% being singletons, with the ten largest covering around 7.4%. Sample time point: baseline, week 1 (first vaccination visit). Sample treatment: pre-vaccination baseline after standard-of-care therapy. The specimen comprised PBMCs, sampled from a glioma patient treated with radiotherapy, temozolomide or both. The receptors were gathered from a woman in her 50s with glioma.

The CDR3 is CASSGSGANVLTF. CDR3 DNA sequence: TGTGCCAGCAGCGGATCTGGGGCCAACGTCCTGACTTTC. V and J are TRBV9 and TRBJ2-6; D is uncertain. With 3 bases removed from V and 1 base from J, the gap between germline ends came to 2 bases. The CDR3 is made up of 13 amino acids. Germline loops: CDR1 SGDLS, CDR2 YYNGEE.

This clone was recorded only once. The chain links TRBV5-1 to TRBJ1-4, with 10 bases lining up with TRBD1. The CDR3 runs to 16 residues. The V and J ends lost 4 bases and 4 bases, in that order; junction bases with no gene match: 7. CDR1 SGHRS and CDR2 YFSETQ come from the germline V gene. The CDR3 DNA reads as TGCGCCAGCAGCCCCACCGGGACAGGGGTTAATGAAAAACTGTTTTTT. The encoded protein is CASSPTGTGVNEKLFF. Based on the CDR3 plus reference TRBV5-1 and TRBJ1-4, the full variable domain is KAGVTQTPRYLIKTRGQQVTLSCSPISGHRSVSWYQQTPGQGLQFLFEYFSETQRNKGNFPGRFSGRQFSNSRSEMNVSTLELGDSALYLCASSPTGTGVNEKLFFGSGTQLSVL.

The J gene is TRBJ2-5, the V gene TRBV5-1, with TRBD1 as a possible D gene (7 bases). The CDR3 is 15 residues long. Trimming took 4 bases from V and 5 from J, leaving 18 bases between them. The V gene's germline CDR1 is SGHRS and CDR2 YFSETQ. In DNA form, the CDR3 reads TGCGCCAGCAGCCCGGGGGACAGATTGGGGGAGACCCAGTACTTC. Translated: CASSPGDRLGETQYF.

About this clone itself: This specimen includes other DNA sequences encoding the same CDR3. The chain recombines TRBV6-6 with TRBJ2-7; 7 bases are shared with TRBD1. Germline V lookup: CDR1 MNHNY, CDR2 SVGAGI (reference sequence). Trimming cost V 5 bases and J 3 bases; bases outside gene matches: 1. CDR3 size: 12 residues. In DNA form, the CDR3 reads TGTGCCAGCAGTCGGGACAGCTACGAGCAGTACTTC. Translation gives CASSRDSYEQYF.

V usage is TRBV7-3 and J usage is TRBJ1-1; D is undetermined. Deletions cut 4 bases from V and 3 bases from J, with 12 bases between. CDR3 length equals 14 residues. The germline CDR1 and CDR2 sequences are SGHTA and FQGTGA. The CDR3 coding sequence is TGTGCCAGCAGCTCCGATACACAACACACTGAAGCTTTCTTT. It is translated as CASSSDTQHTEAFF.

CDR3 in DNA: TGTGCCAGCAACCGGGGGAGCTCCTACAATGAGCAGTTCTTC. It is translated as CASNRGSSYNEQFF. The chain joins TRBV5-6 to TRBJ2-1, with TRBD2 as a possible D gene (6 bases). Germline assignment: CDR1 SGHDT and CDR2 YYEEEE. The CDR3 is 14 residues long. V lost 6 bases to trimming and J lost 0 bases, with 10 bases between them.

Only one count was recorded for this clone. The rearrangement uses TRBV4-3 and TRBJ2-2, with 8 bases lining up with TRBD2. V lost 0 bases, J lost 4 bases, and 4 bases stayed unmatched. The germline CDR1 and CDR2 sequences are LGHNA and YSLEER. The CDR3 runs to 16 residues. CDR3 loop: CASSQEAGGATGELFF. CDR3 DNA sequence: TGCGCCAGCAGCCAAGAAGCCGGGGGGGCCACCGGGGAGCTGTTTTTT.

The CDR3 DNA follows: TGTGCCAGCAACGTGGCACCAGACACTGAAGCTTTCTTT. Residues: CASNVAPDTEAFF. The chain carries TRBV2 and TRBJ1-1; D uncertain. This CDR3 comprises 13 residues. V lost 7 bases and J 3 bases, leaving 12 bases between the germline ends. Germline V gene sequence: CDR1 SNHLY, CDR2 FYNNEI.

The rearrangement links TRBV4-2 to TRBJ2-2; D not resolved. Trimming removed 7 bases at V and 7 bases at J, with 10 bases between. CDR3 length equals 12 residues. The germline gives CDR1 LGHNA, CDR2 YNFKEQ. The CDR3 spells CASTKGNGELFF. The CDR3, as DNA: TGTGCCAGCACCAAGGGAAACGGGGAGCTGTTTTTT.

This clone was counted a few times. The rearrangement links TRBV29-1 to TRBJ1-2; D is perhaps TRBD1 (5 bases). The CDR3 has 11 residues. Trimming took off 6 bases at V and 2 bases at J, with 7 bases between the two ends. Germline V gives CDR1 SQVTM, CDR2 ANQGSEA. The CDR3 DNA is TGCAGCGTGGGGCAGAACTATGGCTACACCTTC. This translates into CSVGQNYGYTF.

The V and J genes are TRBV4-3 and TRBJ2-7; possible D gene TRBD1, 6 bases. Germline-derived CDR1 and CDR2 are LGHNA and YSLEER. Trimming shortened V by 0 bases and J by 4 bases, and 16 bases separated the two germline ends. The CDR3 runs to 16 residues. Here the CDR3 reads CASSQDGAGAAYEQYF. In nucleotides, the CDR3 is TGCGCCAGCAGCCAAGATGGTGCAGGGGCAGCATACGAGCAGTACTTC.

The chain uses TRBV4-2 and TRBJ2-6; TRBD2 might be the D (5 bases). This CDR3 region has 16 residues. The V end lost 0 bases, the J end lost 0 bases, and 6 bases lay between the germline ends. Looked up from germline, CDR1 is LGHNA and CDR2 is YNFKEQ. CDR3 sequence (DNA): TGTGCCAGCAGCCAAGATGGGAGCTCTGGGGCCAACGTCCTGACTTTC. Amino acids: CASSQDGSSGANVLTF.